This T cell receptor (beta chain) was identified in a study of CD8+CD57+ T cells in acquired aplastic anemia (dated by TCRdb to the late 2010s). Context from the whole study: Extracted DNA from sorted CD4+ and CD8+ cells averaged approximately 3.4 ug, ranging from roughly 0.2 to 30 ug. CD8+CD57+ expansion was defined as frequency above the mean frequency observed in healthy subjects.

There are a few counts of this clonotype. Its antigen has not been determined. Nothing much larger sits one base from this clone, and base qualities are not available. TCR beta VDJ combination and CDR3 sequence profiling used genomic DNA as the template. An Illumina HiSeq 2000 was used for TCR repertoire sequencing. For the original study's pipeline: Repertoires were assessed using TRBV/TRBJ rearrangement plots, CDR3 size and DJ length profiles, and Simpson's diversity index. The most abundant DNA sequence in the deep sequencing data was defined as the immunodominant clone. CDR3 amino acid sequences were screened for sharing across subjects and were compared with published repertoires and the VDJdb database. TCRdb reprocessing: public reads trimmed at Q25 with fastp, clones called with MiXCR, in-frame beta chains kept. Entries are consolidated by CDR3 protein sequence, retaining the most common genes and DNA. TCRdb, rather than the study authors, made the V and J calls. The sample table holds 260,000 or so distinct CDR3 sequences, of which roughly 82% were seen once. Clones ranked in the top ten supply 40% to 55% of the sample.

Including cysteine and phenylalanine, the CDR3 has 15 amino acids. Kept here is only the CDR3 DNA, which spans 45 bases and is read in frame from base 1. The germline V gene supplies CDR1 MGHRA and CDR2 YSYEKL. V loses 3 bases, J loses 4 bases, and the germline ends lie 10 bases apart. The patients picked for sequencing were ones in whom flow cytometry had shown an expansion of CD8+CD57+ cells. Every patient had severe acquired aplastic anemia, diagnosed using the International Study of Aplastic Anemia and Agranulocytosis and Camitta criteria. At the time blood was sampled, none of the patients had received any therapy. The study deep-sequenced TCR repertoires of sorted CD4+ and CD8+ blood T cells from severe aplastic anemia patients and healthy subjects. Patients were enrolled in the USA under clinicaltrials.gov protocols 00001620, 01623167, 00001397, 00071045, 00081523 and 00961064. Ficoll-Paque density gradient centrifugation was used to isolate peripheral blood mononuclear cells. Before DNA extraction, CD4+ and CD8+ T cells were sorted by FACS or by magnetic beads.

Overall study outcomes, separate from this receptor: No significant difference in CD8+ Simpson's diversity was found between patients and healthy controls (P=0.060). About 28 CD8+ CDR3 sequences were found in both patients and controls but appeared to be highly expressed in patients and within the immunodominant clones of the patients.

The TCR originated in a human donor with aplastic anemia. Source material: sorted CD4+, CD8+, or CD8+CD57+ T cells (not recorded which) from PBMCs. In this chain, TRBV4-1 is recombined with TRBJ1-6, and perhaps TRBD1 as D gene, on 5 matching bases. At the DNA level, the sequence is TGCGCCAGCAGCCAGCAAACAGGTTATAATTCACCCCTCCACTTT. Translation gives CASSQQTGYNSPLHF.